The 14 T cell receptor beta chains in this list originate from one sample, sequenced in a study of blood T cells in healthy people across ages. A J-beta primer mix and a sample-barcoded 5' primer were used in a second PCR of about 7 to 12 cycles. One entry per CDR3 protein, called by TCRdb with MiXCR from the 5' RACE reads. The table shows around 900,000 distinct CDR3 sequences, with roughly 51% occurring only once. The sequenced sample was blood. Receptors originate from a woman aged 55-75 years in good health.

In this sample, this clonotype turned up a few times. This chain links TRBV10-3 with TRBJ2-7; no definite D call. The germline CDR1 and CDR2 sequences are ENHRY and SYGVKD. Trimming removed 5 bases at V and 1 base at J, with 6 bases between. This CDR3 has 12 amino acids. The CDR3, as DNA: TGTGCCATCAGTACAGAATCCTACGAGCAGTACTTC. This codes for CAISTESYEQYF.

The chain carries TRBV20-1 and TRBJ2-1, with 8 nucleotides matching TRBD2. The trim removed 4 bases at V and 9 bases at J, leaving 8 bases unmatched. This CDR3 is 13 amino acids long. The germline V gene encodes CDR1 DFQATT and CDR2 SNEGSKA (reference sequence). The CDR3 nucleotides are TGCAGTGCTAAGTTCACTAGCGGCAGTGAGCAGTTCTTC. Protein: CSAKFTSGSEQFF.

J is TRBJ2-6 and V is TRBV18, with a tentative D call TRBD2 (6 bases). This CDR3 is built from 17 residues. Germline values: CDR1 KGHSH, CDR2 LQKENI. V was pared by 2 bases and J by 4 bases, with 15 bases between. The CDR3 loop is CASSPTGPAGGANVLTF. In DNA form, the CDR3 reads TGTGCCAGCTCACCAACTGGCCCAGCGGGCGGGGCCAACGTCCTGACTTTC. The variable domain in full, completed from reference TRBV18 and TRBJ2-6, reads NAGVMQNPRHLVRRRGQEARLRCSPMKGHSHVYWYRQLPEEGLKFMVYLQKENIIDESGMPKERFSAEFPKEGPSILRIQQVVRGDSAAYFCASSPTGPAGGANVLTFGAGSRLTVL.

The CDR3 nucleotides are TGCGCCAGCAGCCATAGGATTCTACCGGGACTAGCGGGAGTCAATGAGCAGTTCTTC. Translating it yields CASSHRILPGLAGVNEQFF. The chain is built from TRBV4-1 and TRBJ2-1; 14 nucleotides align to TRBD2. J gave up 6 bases and V 3 bases, and 13 bases lay outside the gene matches. This CDR3 region has 19 residues. Germline CDR1 and CDR2: MGHRA and YSYEKL.

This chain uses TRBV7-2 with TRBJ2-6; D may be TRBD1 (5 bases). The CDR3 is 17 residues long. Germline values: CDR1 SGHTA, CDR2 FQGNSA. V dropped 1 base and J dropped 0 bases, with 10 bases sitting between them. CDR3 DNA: TGTGCCAGCAGCTTAGATGGGGCAGCCTCTGGGGCCAACGTCCTGACTTTC. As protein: CASSLDGAASGANVLTF.

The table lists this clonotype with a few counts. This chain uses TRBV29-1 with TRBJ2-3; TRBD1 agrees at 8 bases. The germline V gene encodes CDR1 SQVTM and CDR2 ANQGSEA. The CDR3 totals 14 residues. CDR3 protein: CSAIKDRGTDTQYF. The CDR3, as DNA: TGCAGTGCAATTAAGGACAGGGGCACAGATACGCAGTATTTT.

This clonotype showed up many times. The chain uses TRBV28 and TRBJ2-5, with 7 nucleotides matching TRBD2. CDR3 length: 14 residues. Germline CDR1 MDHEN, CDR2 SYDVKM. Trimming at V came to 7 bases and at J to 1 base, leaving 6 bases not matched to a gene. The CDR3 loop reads CASKRAGTQETQYF. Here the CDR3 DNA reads TGTGCCAGCAAGAGAGCGGGGACCCAAGAGACCCAGTACTTC. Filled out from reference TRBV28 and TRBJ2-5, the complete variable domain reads DVKVTQSSRYLVKRTGEKVFLECVQDMDHENMFWYRQDPGLGLRLIYFSYDVKMKEKGDIPEGYSVSREKKERFSLILESASTNQTSMYLCASKRAGTQETQYFGPGTRLLVL.

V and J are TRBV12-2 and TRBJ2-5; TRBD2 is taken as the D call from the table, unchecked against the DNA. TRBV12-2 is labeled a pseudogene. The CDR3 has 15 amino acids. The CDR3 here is CASRAKREWEETQYF. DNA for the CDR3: TGTGCAAGTCGGGCCAAGAGGGAGTGGGAAGAGACCCAGTACTTC.

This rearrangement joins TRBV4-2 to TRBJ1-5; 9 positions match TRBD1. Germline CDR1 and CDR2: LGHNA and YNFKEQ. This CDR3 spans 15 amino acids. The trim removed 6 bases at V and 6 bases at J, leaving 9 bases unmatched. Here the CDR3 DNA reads TGTGCCAGCAGATCCGGGACAGGGATAAGTCAGCCCCAGCATTTT. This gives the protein CASRSGTGISQPQHF.

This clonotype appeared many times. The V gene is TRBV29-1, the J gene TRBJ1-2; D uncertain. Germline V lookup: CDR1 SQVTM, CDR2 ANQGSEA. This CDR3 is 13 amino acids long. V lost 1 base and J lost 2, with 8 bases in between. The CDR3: CSVEGEANYGYTF. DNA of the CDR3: TGCAGCGTTGAAGGTGAGGCGAACTATGGCTACACCTTC.

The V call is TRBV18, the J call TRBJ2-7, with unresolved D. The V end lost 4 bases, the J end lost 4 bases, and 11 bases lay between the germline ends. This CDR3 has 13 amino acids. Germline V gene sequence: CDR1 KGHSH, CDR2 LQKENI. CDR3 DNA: TGTGCCAGCTCACTGGCCACTGAGTACGAGCAGTACTTC. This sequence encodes CASSLATEYEQYF. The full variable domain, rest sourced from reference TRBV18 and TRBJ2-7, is NAGVMQNPRHLVRRRGQEARLRCSPMKGHSHVYWYRQLPEEGLKFMVYLQKENIIDESGMPKERFSAEFPKEGPSILRIQQVVRGDSAAYFCASSLATEYEQYFGPGTRLTVT.

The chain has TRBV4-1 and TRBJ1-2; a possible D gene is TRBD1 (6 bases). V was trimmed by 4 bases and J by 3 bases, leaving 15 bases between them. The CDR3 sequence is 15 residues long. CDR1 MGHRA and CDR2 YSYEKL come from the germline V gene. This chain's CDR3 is CASSPYRVGDYGYTF. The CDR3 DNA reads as TGCGCCAGCAGCCCATACAGGGTCGGGGACTATGGCTACACCTTC.

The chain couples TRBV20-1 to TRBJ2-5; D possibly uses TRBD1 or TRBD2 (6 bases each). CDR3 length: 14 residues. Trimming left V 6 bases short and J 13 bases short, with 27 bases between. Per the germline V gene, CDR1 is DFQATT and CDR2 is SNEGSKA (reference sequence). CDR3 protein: CSAVGGRLGYERYF. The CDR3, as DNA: TGCAGTGCCGTGGGGGGCCGGCTAGGATACGAGCGGTACTTC.

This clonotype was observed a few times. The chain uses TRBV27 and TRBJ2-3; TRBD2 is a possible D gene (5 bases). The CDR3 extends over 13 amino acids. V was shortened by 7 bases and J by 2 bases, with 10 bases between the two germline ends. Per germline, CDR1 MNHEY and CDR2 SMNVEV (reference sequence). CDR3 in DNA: TGTGCCAGCACTTCACTAGACACAGATACGCAGTATTTT. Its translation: CASTSLDTDTQYF.